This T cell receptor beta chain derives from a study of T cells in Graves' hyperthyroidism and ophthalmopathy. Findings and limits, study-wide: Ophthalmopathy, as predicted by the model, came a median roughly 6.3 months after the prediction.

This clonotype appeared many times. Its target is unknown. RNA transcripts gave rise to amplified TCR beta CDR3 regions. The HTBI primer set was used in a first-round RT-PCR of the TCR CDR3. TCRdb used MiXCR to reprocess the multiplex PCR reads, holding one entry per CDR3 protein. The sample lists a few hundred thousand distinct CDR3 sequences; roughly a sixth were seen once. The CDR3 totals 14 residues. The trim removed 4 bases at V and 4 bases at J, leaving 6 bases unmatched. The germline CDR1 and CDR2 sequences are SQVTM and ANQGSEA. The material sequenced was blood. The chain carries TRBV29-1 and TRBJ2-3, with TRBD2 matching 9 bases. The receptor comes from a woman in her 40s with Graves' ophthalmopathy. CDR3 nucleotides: TGCAGCGTTGCCGCGGGGGGGCGGGCAGATACGCAGTATTTT. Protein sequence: CSVAAGGRADTQYF.